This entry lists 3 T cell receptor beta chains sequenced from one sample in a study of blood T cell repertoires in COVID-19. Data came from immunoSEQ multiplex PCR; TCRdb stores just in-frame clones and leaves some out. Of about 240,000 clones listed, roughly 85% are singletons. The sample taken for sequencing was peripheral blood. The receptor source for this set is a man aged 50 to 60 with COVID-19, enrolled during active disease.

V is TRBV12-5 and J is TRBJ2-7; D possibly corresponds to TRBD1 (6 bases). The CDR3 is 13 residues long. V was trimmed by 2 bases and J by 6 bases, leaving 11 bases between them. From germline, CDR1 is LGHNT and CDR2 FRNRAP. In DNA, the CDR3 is TGTGCTAGTGGTTTGAGTGGGGGCCGCGAGCAGTACTTC. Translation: CASGLSGGREQYF.

CDR3 DNA sequence: TGTGCCAGCAGTTTACAGGGGGTTGGCTACACCTTC. Translation gives CASSLQGVGYTF. This rearrangement joins TRBV28 to TRBJ1-2; 7 bases are a match to TRBD1. V lost 2 bases, J lost 7 bases, and 1 base stayed unmatched. The CDR3 contains 12 residues. Germline CDR1 is MDHEN and CDR2 is SYDVKM.

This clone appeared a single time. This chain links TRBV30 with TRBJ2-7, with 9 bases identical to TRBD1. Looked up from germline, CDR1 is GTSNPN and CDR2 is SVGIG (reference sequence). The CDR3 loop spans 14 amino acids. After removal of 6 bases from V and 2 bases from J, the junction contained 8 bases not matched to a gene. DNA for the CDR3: TGTGCCTGCCCGAGGGACAGGGCGCCCTACGAGCAGTACTTC. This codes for CACPRDRAPYEQYF.